The clone carrying this T cell receptor beta chain showed up many times. Antigen: not known. Quantitative molecular-barcoded 5'-RACE generated the TCR beta libraries. TCRdb reanalysed the 5' RACE reads using MiXCR and keeps one entry per CDR3 protein. The sample lists around 490,000 distinct CDR3 sequences, approximately 5.3% occurring once. This specimen comes from a study of CD8 T cells in ankylosing spondylitis. Regarding the study as a whole: CD8+ disease-linked clones were present at relatively low frequencies in blood. Significant enrichment of disease-linked clones was reportedly seen in matched ankylosing spondylitis synovial fluid. Some motif variants were previously reported in reactive arthritis synovial fluid and blood. Ankylosing spondylitis blood appeared to carry a characteristic TCR beta motif of roughly eight highly homologous variants.

V lost 4 bases and J lost 3, with 10 bases in between. Germline V gene data show CDR1 as SGHRS and CDR2 as YFSETQ. This CDR3 has 14 amino acids. The receptor was derived from a male donor with ankylosing spondylitis. The V gene is TRBV5-1, the J gene TRBJ1-4; D is uncertain. Sequenced: blood, either unsorted or a sorted T cell fraction (not recorded which). The CDR3 DNA reads as TGCGCCAGCAGCCGCCGCGGGTCTAATGAAAAACTGTTTTTT. Its translation: CASSRRGSNEKLFF.